Listed here are 22 T cell receptor beta chains from one sample, sequenced in a study of cytomegalovirus exposure and HLA in healthy donors (dated by TCRdb to about 2017). Libraries were made using the immunoSEQ multiplex PCR assay. For the multiplex PCR, a mixture combining 60 forward primers for TCR Vbeta segments and 13 reverse primers for TCR Jbeta segments was used. Imported from immuneACCESS, the table was reduced by TCRdb to in-frame sequences with V and J called. These copies leave out some clones; in studies compared against another copy, an unresolved V gene accounts for under half, and the cause of the remainder is not known. The sample table holds more than 95,000 clones, of which about four fifths were seen once. Roughly 1.3% of the sample comes from the top ten. The material sequenced was PBMCs. The source of these receptors is a man aged 40-55 years in good health and CMV-seronegative.

The rearrangement links TRBV7-9 to TRBJ2-7, with D possibly TRBD1 on 6 matching bases. The CDR3 is 16 amino acids. The V end was cut by 5 bases, the J end by 2 bases, with 19 bases between. Germline V gives CDR1 SEHNR, CDR2 FQNEAQ (reference sequence). CDR3 sequence reads: CASSQLGSGVTYEQYF. The DNA of the CDR3 is TGTGCCAGCAGCCAGCTTGGTTCAGGGGTAACCTACGAGCAGTACTTC.

V and J are TRBV19 and TRBJ2-7; D not certain. From germline, CDR1 is LNHDA and CDR2 SQIVND (reference sequence). CDR3 size: 15 residues. V gave up 1 base and J gave up 7 bases, with 17 bases separating them. CDR3 sequence reads: CASSIASAELREQYF. DNA of the CDR3: TGTGCCAGTAGTATAGCCTCGGCAGAACTACGGGAGCAGTACTTC.

This chain links TRBV5-1 with TRBJ2-2; 9 nucleotides line up with TRBD1. J lost 4 bases, V lost 4 bases, and 8 bases had no gene match. Germline lookup yields CDR1 SGHRS and CDR2 YFSETQ. The CDR3 totals 16 residues. For the CDR3, the DNA is TGCGCCAGCAGCCCTGGGACAGGGATATCCACCGGGGAGCTGTTTTTT. It codes for CASSPGTGISTGELFF.

V usage is TRBV6-5 and J usage is TRBJ1-3; 7 nucleotides align to TRBD1. The CDR3 runs to 16 residues. Germline V lookup: CDR1 MNHEY, CDR2 SVGAGI. The V and J ends lost 0 bases and 0 bases, in that order; junction bases with no gene match: 2. The CDR3 spells CASSYSGTDSGNTIYF. CDR3 bases: TGTGCCAGCAGTTACTCCGGGACAGACTCTGGAAACACCATATATTTT.

The rearrangement joins TRBV7-2 to TRBJ2-5; 9 positions agree with TRBD2. In germline, CDR1 is SGHTA, CDR2 FQGNSA. V shed 6 bases, J shed 5 bases, and the junction held 10 bases outside the gene matches. This CDR3 has 15 amino acids. CDR3 in DNA: TGTGCCAGCAGACGAGACGGCGGGAGGGCGGAGACCCAGTACTTC. Translating gives CASRRDGGRAETQYF.

This clone was picked up one time. This chain connects TRBV4-3 to TRBJ2-6, with TRBD1 as a possible D gene (5 bases). The CDR3 spans 20 residues. The V gene lost 0 bases and the J gene lost 0 bases, with 18 bases spanning the gap. Germline loops: CDR1 LGHNA, CDR2 YSLEER. The CDR3 is CASSQDWIGALASGANVLTF. The CDR3 nucleotides are TGCGCCAGCAGCCAAGATTGGATAGGGGCTCTGGCCTCTGGGGCCAACGTCCTGACTTTC.

V gene TRBV5-1 combines with J gene TRBJ2-6, with D tentatively TRBD2 (5 bases). CDR1 SGHRS and CDR2 YFSETQ come from the germline V gene. V lost 5 bases, J lost 5 bases, and 14 bases lay in between. The length of the CDR3 is 15 residues. Here the CDR3 DNA reads TGCGCCAGCAGGGGAGACGGGTCGCGGGCCAACGTCCTGACTTTC. This translates into CASRGDGSRANVLTF.

The V and J genes are TRBV18 and TRBJ2-1; the match to TRBD1 covers 7 bases. Germline-derived CDR1 and CDR2 are KGHSH and LQKENI. The V and J ends lost 2 bases and 4 bases, in that order; junction bases with no gene match: 2. There are 14 residues in the CDR3. CDR3 residues: CASSPTRGYNEQFF. CDR3 nucleotide sequence: TGTGCCAGCTCACCAACCAGGGGGTACAATGAGCAGTTCTTC.

V usage is TRBV19 and J usage is TRBJ1-1, with a tentative D call TRBD1 (6 bases). The CDR3 sequence is 13 residues long. Trimming pared 3 bases from V and 1 base from J, leaving 6 bases between. Germline V gives CDR1 LNHDA, CDR2 SQIVND (reference sequence). The CDR3 spells CASSMGQNTEAFF. CDR3 nucleotides: TGTGCCAGTAGTATGGGACAGAACACTGAAGCTTTCTTT. The full variable domain, rest sourced from reference TRBV19 and TRBJ1-1, is DGGITQSPKYLFRKEGQNVTLSCEQNLNHDAMYWYRQDPGQGLRLIYYSQIVNDFQKGDIAEGYSVSREKKESFPLTVTSAQKNPTAFYLCASSMGQNTEAFFGQGTRLTVV.

The gene calls are TRBV27 and TRBJ2-1; 7 bases map to TRBD2. Trimming took 8 bases from V and 0 from J; bases not matched to a gene: 13. The germline V gene encodes CDR1 MNHEY and CDR2 SMNVEV (reference sequence). This CDR3 region has 17 residues. CDR3: CASQKRGLLSSYNEQFF. CDR3 sequence (DNA): TGTGCCAGCCAAAAGCGGGGCCTTCTTTCCTCCTACAATGAGCAGTTCTTC.

This clone was counted a few times. The rearrangement joins TRBV19 to TRBJ2-2; the D gene is possibly TRBD2 (6 bases). Germline V gene sequence: CDR1 LNHDA, CDR2 SQIVND (reference sequence). V dropped 0 bases and J dropped 6 bases, with 17 bases sitting between them. The length of the CDR3 is 17 residues. The CDR3 DNA follows: TGTGCCAGTAGTATAGATCGACGGGCAAGGGAGGCCGGGGAGCTGTTTTTT. This gives the protein CASSIDRRAREAGELFF.

V usage is TRBV7-9 and J usage is TRBJ2-7; 13 bases map to TRBD2. The V and J ends lost 4 bases and 0 bases, in that order; junction bases with no gene match: 3. The CDR3 totals 16 residues. The germline gives CDR1 SEHNR, CDR2 FQNEAQ (reference sequence). CDR3 DNA: TGTGCCAGCAGCTCCAGGACTAGCGGGAGCTCCTACGAGCAGTACTTC. Residues: CASSSRTSGSSYEQYF.

This sequence joins TRBV19 and TRBJ2-1; 10 bases align to TRBD2. Germline V gene lookup returns CDR1 LNHDA and CDR2 SQIVND (reference sequence). The ends lost 5 bases at V and 8 bases at J; junction bases unmatched: 12. The CDR3 spans 16 residues. The CDR3 DNA reads TGTGCCAGTAGTTCAAACCCAGCGGGGGGGCCGGATGAGCAGTTCTTC. Its translation: CASSSNPAGGPDEQFF.

The rearrangement uses TRBV6-5 and TRBJ1-2, with TRBD1 matching 7 bases. Per germline, CDR1 MNHEY and CDR2 SVGAGI. With V trimmed by 4 bases and J by 0 bases, 5 bases remained unmatched. The CDR3 consists of 15 residues. CDR3 DNA: TGTGCCAGCAGTTCCCGGGACAGCTCTAACTATGGCTACACCTTC. This translates into CASSSRDSSNYGYTF.

The chain is built from TRBV6-5 and TRBJ2-6; D possibly corresponds to TRBD1 (5 bases). Germline CDR1 is MNHEY and CDR2 is SVGAGI. CDR3 size: 15 residues. With 4 bases removed from V and 0 bases from J, the gap between germline ends came to 7 bases. The CDR3 protein is CASSSGFSGANVLTF. The DNA for the CDR3 is TGTGCCAGCAGTTCAGGGTTCTCTGGGGCCAACGTCCTGACTTTC.

The chain links TRBV6-5 to TRBJ2-7; 11 nucleotides match TRBD1. The germline V gene encodes CDR1 MNHEY and CDR2 SVGAGI. The CDR3 runs 15 residues. V trimming: 4 bases; J trimming: 3 bases; junction bases outside the gene matches: 5. CDR3 residues: CASSLTGTGGYEQYF. The CDR3 DNA reads TGTGCCAGCAGTTTAACCGGGACAGGGGGCTACGAGCAGTACTTC.

The chain is built from TRBV4-1 and TRBJ2-7, with D possibly TRBD1 on 5 matching bases. Per germline, CDR1 MGHRA and CDR2 YSYEKL. The germline V and J ends were trimmed by 1 base and 3 bases, with 10 bases remaining between them. CDR3 length: 14 residues. As DNA, the CDR3 is TGCGCCAGCAGCCAAGTAACCCAGGGCTACGAGCAGTACTTC. Residues: CASSQVTQGYEQYF.

The chain recombines TRBV29-1 with TRBJ2-5, with 8 nucleotides matching TRBD1. J was trimmed by 5 bases and V by 8 bases; bases with no gene match: 7. The CDR3 extends over 12 amino acids. In germline, CDR1 is SQVTM, CDR2 ANQGSEA. CDR3: CSLRQGRETQYF. The CDR3 coding sequence is TGCAGCCTACGACAGGGGAGGGAGACCCAGTACTTC.

The chain has TRBV27 and TRBJ2-7; 13 nucleotides align to TRBD2. J lost 3 bases, V lost 5 bases, and 7 bases had no gene match. The germline gives CDR1 MNHEY, CDR2 SMNVEV (reference sequence). The CDR3 sequence is 16 residues long. This chain's CDR3 is CASSERLAGGFYEQYF. The DNA for the CDR3 is TGTGCCAGCAGTGAAAGACTAGCGGGGGGATTCTACGAGCAGTACTTC.

The chain employs TRBV10-2 and TRBJ2-5; 11 nucleotides line up with TRBD2. The trim removed 5 bases at V and 4 bases at J, leaving 6 bases unmatched. Germline CDR1 reads WSHSY; CDR2 reads SAAADI. This CDR3 is 15 amino acids long. CDR3 sequence: CASSTSGSSLETQYF. The CDR3 bases are TGCGCCAGCAGTACTAGCGGGAGTTCTCTAGAGACCCAGTACTTC.

V is TRBV5-1 and J is TRBJ2-3, with D unclear. Germline values: CDR1 SGHRS, CDR2 YFSETQ. CDR3 length: 14 residues. Trimming pared 0 bases from V and 5 bases from J, leaving 10 bases between. The CDR3: CASSLANSRDTQYF. CDR3 sequence (DNA): TGCGCCAGCAGCTTGGCCAACAGTAGAGATACGCAGTATTTT.

This sequence joins TRBV19 and TRBJ2-3; 14 positions match TRBD2. CDR1 is LNHDA and CDR2 is SQIVND in the germline V gene (reference sequence). The CDR3 extends over 16 amino acids. After removal of 6 bases from V and 6 bases from J, the junction contained 8 bases not matched to a gene. CDR3 in amino acids: CASRRPGLAGEDTQYF. In DNA, the CDR3 is TGTGCCAGTAGGAGGCCGGGACTAGCGGGAGAGGATACGCAGTATTTT.